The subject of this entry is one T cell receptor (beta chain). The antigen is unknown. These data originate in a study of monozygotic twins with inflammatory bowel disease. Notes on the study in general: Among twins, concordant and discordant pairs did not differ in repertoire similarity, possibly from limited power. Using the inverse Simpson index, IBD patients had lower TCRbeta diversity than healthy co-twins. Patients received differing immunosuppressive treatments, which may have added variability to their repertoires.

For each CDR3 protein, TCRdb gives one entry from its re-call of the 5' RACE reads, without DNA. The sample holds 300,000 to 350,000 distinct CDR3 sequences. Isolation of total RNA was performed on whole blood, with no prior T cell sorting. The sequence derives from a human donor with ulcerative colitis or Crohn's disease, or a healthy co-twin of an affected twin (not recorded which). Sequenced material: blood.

CDR3 sequence reads: CASSSPSTNNQPQHF. The genes are TRBV7-2 and TRBJ1-5; the D gene TCRdb calls, TRBD1, cannot be checked with no DNA. The CDR3 consists of 15 residues. The germline CDR1 and CDR2 sequences are SGHTA and FQGNSA.